This is a list of T cell receptor beta chains from one sample in a study of blood T cell repertoires in COVID-19. TCRdb's table, derived via immunoSEQ multiplex PCR, lists solely in-frame clones and lacks some. The data contain hundreds of thousands of clones, around 86% of them seen just once; the ten biggest clones take up 3.5% to 4%. Material for sequencing was PBMCs or T cells enriched from blood (not recorded which). The receptors were gathered from a woman aged 40 to 50 with acute COVID-19. CDR3s include the opening cysteine and the closing phenylalanine or tryptophan. The D gene is left open where the match is weak. Clone sizes are given selectively: once, few, many, or a class where the clone is expanded.

j_gene,d_gene,len,v_gene,abundance,CDR3aa,CDR3nt
TRBJ1-4,TRBD1,15,TRBV11-2,-,CASSTRTGTNEKLFF,TGTGCCAGCAGCACCCGGACAGGAACTAATGAAAAACTGTTTTTT
TRBJ2-5,TRBD1,13,TRBV28,-,CASRNDRVETQYF,TGTGCCAGCAGAAACGACAGGGTTGAGACCCAGTACTTC
TRBJ1-3,-,16,TRBV28,-,CASRRQGGGRVNTIYF,TGTGCCAGCAGACGTCAGGGAGGAGGGAGGGTAAACACCATATATTTT
TRBJ2-5,-,13,TRBV24-1,-,CATSGGRGETQYF,TGTGCCACCAGTGGGGGCAGGGGAGAGACCCAGTACTTC
TRBJ2-7,TRBD1,14,TRBV5-4,-,CASSRQGASYEQYF,TGTGCCAGCAGCAGACAGGGGGCCTCCTACGAGCAGTACTTC
TRBJ2-5,TRBD2,15,TRBV25-1,-,CASSERWAGAETQYF,TGTGCCAGCAGTGAAAGGTGGGCGGGAGCTGAGACCCAGTACTTC
TRBJ2-1,TRBD2,17,TRBV29-1,-,CSVAGLAGVGSYNEQFF,TGCAGCGTCGCCGGACTAGCGGGAGTAGGATCCTACAATGAGCAGTTCTTC
TRBJ2-7,TRBD2,15,TRBV5-4,-,CASSQGLAGTNEQYF,TGTGCCAGCAGCCAGGGACTAGCGGGAACCAACGAGCAGTACTTC
TRBJ1-2,-,14,TRBV5-4,-,CASSFISGVDGYTF,TGTGCCAGCAGCTTCATTTCAGGGGTGGATGGCTACACCTTC
TRBJ2-6,-,13,TRBV30,-,CAWDSAGANVLTF,TGTGCCTGGGACAGTGCCGGGGCCAACGTCCTGACTTTC
TRBJ2-3,TRBD2,18,TRBV7-2,-,CASSLGGSGMSSTDTQYF,TGTGCCAGCAGCTTAGGCGGTAGCGGGATGTCTAGCACAGATACGCAGTATTTT
TRBJ2-1,-,16,TRBV5-1,-,CASSLSQGPPSNEQFF,TGCGCCAGCAGCTTGTCCCAGGGGCCACCTAGTAATGAGCAGTTCTTC
TRBJ2-1,TRBD2,15,TRBV27,-,CASSLGVAGINEQFF,TGTGCCAGCAGTTTGGGGGTAGCGGGTATCAATGAGCAGTTCTTC
TRBJ1-2,TRBD1,16,TRBV28,-,CASSLLRGRGDYGYTF,TGTGCCAGCAGTCTCCTCCGGGGCAGGGGGGACTATGGCTACACCTTC
TRBJ1-6,-,15,TRBV27,-,CASSLSIGANSPLHF,TGTGCCAGCAGTTTATCGATTGGGGCTAATTCACCCCTCCACTTT
TRBJ1-1,-,12,TRBV28,-,CASSSTTGGAFF,TGTGCCAGCAGTTCTACGACAGGCGGAGCTTTCTTT
TRBJ2-7,TRBD1,13,TRBV19,many,CASKGTGAYEQYF,TGTGCCAGTAAGGGGACAGGGGCGTACGAGCAGTACTTC
TRBJ2-1,TRBD2,15,TRBV18,-,CASSYGSGNYNEQFF,TGTGCCAGCTCCTATGGCAGCGGGAACTACAATGAGCAGTTCTTC
TRBJ2-7,TRBD1,15,TRBV9,-,CASSARQGPSYEQYF,TGTGCCAGCAGCGCACGACAGGGCCCTTCCTACGAGCAGTACTTC
TRBJ2-1,-,12,TRBV5-6,-,CASSLPAVEQFF,TGTGCCAGCAGCTTGCCAGCGGTTGAGCAGTTCTTC
TRBJ1-6,-,14,TRBV28,-,CASRVGEGRVPLHF,TGTGCCAGCAGGGTAGGAGAGGGTAGGGTACCCCTCCACTTT
TRBJ2-7,TRBD2,20,TRBV5-1,-,CASSLRLSTSGSLGSYEQYF,TGCGCCAGCAGCTTGCGTTTAAGCACTAGCGGGAGTTTGGGCTCCTACGAGCAGTACTTC
TRBJ2-7,TRBD2,15,TRBV18,-,CASSPFRGGMNEQYF,TGTGCCAGCTCACCATTTCGGGGGGGAATGAACGAGCAGTACTTC
TRBJ2-3,-,13,TRBV20-1,-,CSASAGSTDTQYF,TGCAGTGCTAGTGCGGGGAGCACAGATACGCAGTATTTT
TRBJ1-3,-,15,TRBV4-3,few,CASSQERGSGNTIYF,TGCGCCAGCAGCCAAGAGCGTGGCTCTGGAAACACCATATATTTT
TRBJ1-4,-,15,TRBV19,-,CASSQIEIPNEKLFF,TGTGCCAGTAGCCAAATAGAGATACCTAATGAAAAACTGTTTTTT
TRBJ2-3,-,11,TRBV30,-,CAWKAPDTQYF,TGTGCCTGGAAAGCGCCGGATACGCAGTATTTT
TRBJ1-3,-,14,TRBV13,once,CASSLWGPGNTIYF,TGTGCCAGCAGCTTGTGGGGCCCTGGAAACACCATATATTTT
TRBJ2-7,-,13,TRBV30,-,CALRREASYEQYF,TGTGCCCTTAGACGGGAAGCGTCCTACGAGCAGTACTTC
TRBJ2-7,-,15,TRBV28,-,CASSPGGRGLWEQYF,TGTGCCAGCAGTCCTGGCGGCAGAGGCCTGTGGGAGCAGTACTTC
TRBJ2-5,-,16,TRBV3-1/TRBV3-2,-,CASSLWGLAEQETQYF,TGTGCCAGCAGCTTGTGGGGGCTAGCGGAACAAGAGACCCAGTACTTC
TRBJ2-7,-,13,TRBV28,-,CASSSAPTYEQYF,TGTGCCAGCAGTAGCGCCCCGACTTACGAGCAGTACTTC
TRBJ2-1,TRBD2,17,TRBV4-1,-,CASSTMRGTSGSHEQFF,TGCGCCAGCAGCACAATGCGGGGGACTAGCGGGAGTCATGAGCAGTTCTTC
TRBJ2-7,TRBD2,17,TRBV6-1,-,CASSEVAGGAKVGEQYF,TGTGCCAGCAGTGAAGTGGCGGGAGGAGCTAAAGTCGGCGAGCAGTACTTC
TRBJ2-7,TRBD2,16,TRBV7-2,-,CASSLGATSGSYEQYF,TGTGCCAGCAGCTTAGGGGCAACTAGCGGGAGTTACGAGCAGTACTTC
TRBJ2-5,TRBD1,15,TRBV7-8,-,CASSLAGTGTETQYF,TGTGCCAGCAGCTTAGCTGGGACAGGGACAGAGACCCAGTACTTC
TRBJ2-7,-,16,TRBV10-3,once,CAISESGGRGSYEQYF,TGTGCCATCAGTGAGTCTGGTGGCAGGGGCTCCTACGAGCAGTACTTC
TRBJ1-1,-,14,TRBV28,-,CASSLGAGITEAFF,TGTGCCAGCAGTTTGGGCGCAGGCATCACTGAAGCTTTCTTT
TRBJ2-1,TRBD1,17,TRBV4-2,many,CASSQGLGQGVHNEQFF,TGTGCCAGCAGCCAAGGATTGGGACAGGGGGTCCACAATGAGCAGTTCTTC
TRBJ2-7,TRBD2,13,TRBV9,-,CASSVASGSEQYF,TGTGCCAGCAGCGTAGCTAGCGGGAGCGAGCAGTACTTC
TRBJ2-3,TRBD1,14,TRBV10-2,-,CASRATGGADTQYF,TGCGCCAGCAGGGCCACAGGGGGCGCAGATACGCAGTATTTT